The next 32 T cell receptor beta chains were all read from a single sample in a study of blood T cell repertoires in COVID-19. The repertoire was sequenced with immunoSEQ multiplex PCR; TCRdb's copy has only in-frame clones and lacks some. In the table there are fewer than 150,000 clones, 88% of which are singletons. The sequenced sample consisted of peripheral blood. Receptors were obtained from a woman aged 50 to 65 with active or convalescent COVID-19.

The chain is built from TRBV5-1 and TRBJ1-1; 8 bases align to TRBD1. CDR1 is SGHRS, CDR2 YFSETQ, per germline. V shed 3 bases and J 0 bases; nucleotides not matched to a gene: 4. This CDR3 comprises 15 residues. CDR3 in DNA: TGCGCCAGCAGCTGGACAGGGAGCATGAACACTGAAGCTTTCTTT. Its protein product is CASSWTGSMNTEAFF.

V gene TRBV2 combines with J gene TRBJ1-4; a weak D match, TRBD1 (6 bases). The V gene's germline CDR1 is SNHLY and CDR2 FYNNEI. The CDR3 totals 14 residues. Trimming shortened V by 7 bases and J by 4 bases, and 13 bases separated the two germline ends. In DNA form, the CDR3 reads TGTGCCAGCAAACCCCAGGGGCTTAATGAAAAACTGTTTTTT. Protein product: CASKPQGLNEKLFF.

The V gene is TRBV6-5, the J gene TRBJ1-1, with D possibly matching TRBD1 (5 bases). The germline gives CDR1 MNHEY, CDR2 SVGAGI. The CDR3 totals 14 residues. Trimming shortened V by 5 bases and J by 1 base, and 11 bases separated the two germline ends. The CDR3, as DNA: TGTGCCAGCAGTCCGACAGCGGGGAACACTGAAGCTTTCTTT. This codes for CASSPTAGNTEAFF.

CDR3 sequence: CASSQGGVSSYNEQFF. DNA of the CDR3: TGTGCCAGCAGCCAAGGCGGGGTGAGCTCCTACAATGAGCAGTTCTTC. J is TRBJ2-1 and V is TRBV4-2; perhaps TRBD2 as D (6 bases). Germline V gives CDR1 LGHNA, CDR2 YNFKEQ. CDR3 length: 16 amino acids. The V end lost 1 base, the J end lost 0 bases, and 10 bases lay between the germline ends.

The chain links TRBV7-3 to TRBJ2-7; 7 bases fit TRBD1. Germline assignment: CDR1 SGHTA and CDR2 FQGTGA. The CDR3 sequence is 16 residues long. V trimming: 5 bases; J trimming: 5 bases; junction bases outside the gene matches: 15. The DNA for the CDR3 is TGTGCCAGCAGCACCCGGACCGGGACAGACGAGGACGAGCAGTACTTC. It encodes CASSTRTGTDEDEQYF.

The CDR3 protein is CASSLWRNAPEGYTF. As DNA, the CDR3 is TGTGCCAGCAGCTTATGGAGAAACGCCCCGGAGGGCTACACCTTC. This rearrangement joins TRBV11-1 to TRBJ1-2; unclear D gene. V gave up 2 bases and J gave up 8 bases, with 18 bases separating them. The length of the CDR3 is 15 residues. Germline V CDR1 and CDR2: SGHAT, FQDESV (reference sequence).

This clone has a single count. The chain links TRBV24-1 to TRBJ1-3, with no clear D. CDR1 KGHDR and CDR2 SFDVKD come from the germline V gene. This CDR3 is 15 amino acids long. Trimming cost V 7 bases and J 5 bases, with 17 bases left between them. CDR3 residues: CATSPNSEERNTIYF. CDR3 DNA sequence: TGTGCCACCAGCCCCAACAGTGAAGAGCGAAACACCATATATTTT.

The sample holds one count of this clone. The rearrangement links TRBV10-3 to TRBJ1-1; maybe TRBD1 (5 bases). Germline V gives CDR1 ENHRY, CDR2 SYGVKD. The CDR3 length is 13 residues. Trimming stripped 2 bases from V and 10 bases from J, with 14 bases between. The CDR3 is CAISERGPERAFF. The DNA for the CDR3 is TGTGCCATCAGTGAGAGGGGCCCAGAGAGAGCTTTCTTT.

This clone was found once. Written as DNA, the CDR3 is TGTGCCAGCAGTGGGGAGGGCAATGAGCAGTTCTTC. Translation: CASSGEGNEQFF. This chain links TRBV6-2 or TRBV6-3 with TRBJ2-1, with TRBD2 matching 7 bases. The CDR3 length is 12 residues. Germline assignment: CDR1 MNHEY and CDR2 SVGEGT. With 5 bases clipped from V and 6 bases from J, the junction kept 1 base outside the gene matches.

V and J are TRBV9 and TRBJ1-2; possibly TRBD1 for D (5 bases). Per germline, CDR1 SGDLS and CDR2 YYNGEE. CDR3 length: 12 amino acids. The V end was cut by 4 bases, the J end by 4 bases, with 8 bases between. CDR3 coding DNA: TGTGCCAGCAGCTCAGGGTCCTATGGCTACACCTTC. Residues: CASSSGSYGYTF.

The chain uses TRBV19 and TRBJ1-2; 8 bases agree with TRBD1. Germline CDR1 is LNHDA and CDR2 is SQIVND (reference sequence). Trimming took 2 bases from V and 5 from J; bases not matched to a gene: 4. This CDR3 contains 14 residues. The CDR3 here is CASSIRQGRYGYTF. In DNA form, the CDR3 reads TGTGCCAGTAGTATAAGACAGGGGCGGTATGGCTACACCTTC. The variable domain in full, completed from reference TRBV19 and TRBJ1-2, reads DGGITQSPKYLFRKEGQNVTLSCEQNLNHDAMYWYRQDPGQGLRLIYYSQIVNDFQKGDIAEGYSVSREKKESFPLTVTSAQKNPTAFYLCASSIRQGRYGYTFGSGTRLTVV.

The CDR3 nucleotides read TGTGCCAGCAGCCAAGATCTCAGGACTTTGGGGTACGAGCAGTACTTC. Protein sequence: CASSQDLRTLGYEQYF. The rearrangement uses TRBV3-1 (or the pseudogene TRBV3-2) and TRBJ2-7; maybe TRBD2 (5 bases). CDR1 is LGHDT and CDR2 is YNNKEL in the germline V gene (reference sequence). The CDR3 is 16 amino acids. Trimming cost V 0 bases and J 4 bases, with 16 bases left between them.

This clone turned up a few times. As DNA, the CDR3 is TGTGCCAGCAGTTTATTGCCAGGGGCAGGGAATTCACCCCTCCACTTT. The encoded protein is CASSLLPGAGNSPLHF. The rearrangement uses TRBV27 and TRBJ1-6; the D gene is possibly TRBD1 (6 bases). Per the germline V gene, CDR1 is MNHEY and CDR2 is SMNVEV (reference sequence). The CDR3 length is 16 residues. Trimming removed 1 base at V and 7 bases at J, with 14 bases between.

This rearrangement joins TRBV9 to TRBJ2-2; D gene uncertain. Trimming removed 6 bases at V and 8 bases at J, with 11 bases between. Germline V lookup: CDR1 SGDLS, CDR2 YYNGEE. The CDR3 runs 12 residues. CDR3 region: CASTSVRGELFF. CDR3 sequence (DNA): TGTGCCAGCACCTCTGTTCGGGGGGAGCTGTTTTTT.

The genes are TRBV27 and TRBJ1-6, with D uncertain. The germline gives CDR1 MNHEY, CDR2 SMNVEV (reference sequence). This CDR3 spans 16 amino acids. The V end lost 6 bases, the J end lost 4 bases, and 16 bases lay between the germline ends. The DNA for the CDR3 is TGTGCCAGCAGCCTCCTCGGAGAGGCATATAATTCACCCCTCCACTTT. Protein product: CASSLLGEAYNSPLHF.

This chain links TRBV19 with TRBJ2-3; 9 positions agree with TRBD1. The ends lost 8 bases at V and 0 bases at J; junction bases unmatched: 3. Germline loops: CDR1 LNHDA, CDR2 SQIVND (reference sequence). The CDR3 spans 14 residues. For the CDR3, the DNA is TGTGCCAGTGGGGACAGGGCCAGCACAGATACGCAGTATTTT. Residues: CASGDRASTDTQYF.

The J gene is TRBJ2-7, the V gene TRBV6-2 or TRBV6-3; D is ambiguous. In germline, CDR1 is MNHEY, CDR2 SVGEGT. The CDR3 loop spans 15 amino acids. The ends were cut back, 6 bases at V and 0 bases at J, with 15 bases in the middle. DNA for the CDR3: TGTGCCAGCAGCCCCACGGTGCGGTACTCCTACGAGCAGTACTTC. This translates into CASSPTVRYSYEQYF.

This clone was detected only once. The CDR3 spells CASSRTGARETQYF. Here the CDR3 DNA reads TGTGCCAGCAGTCGGACAGGGGCTCGGGAGACCCAGTACTTC. The gene calls are TRBV28 and TRBJ2-5; 9 nucleotides line up with TRBD1. V dropped 5 bases and J dropped 5; count of bases not matched to a gene: 6. This CDR3 contains 14 residues. Germline V gene sequence: CDR1 MDHEN, CDR2 SYDVKM.

This chain uses TRBV14 with TRBJ2-7; 9 bases agree with TRBD2. Germline loops: CDR1 SGHDN, CDR2 FVKESK. J was trimmed by 3 bases and V by 4 bases; bases with no gene match: 10. This CDR3 has 16 residues. As DNA, the CDR3 is TGTGCCAGCAGCCGTCTAGGGGGTAGCGGGAGCTACGAGCAGTACTTC. Translated, it gives CASSRLGGSGSYEQYF.

The rearrangement joins TRBV6-4 to TRBJ2-3; tentatively, D is TRBD1 (5 bases). This CDR3 region has 15 residues. V was clipped by 6 bases and J by 3 bases, with 16 bases between them. The germline CDR1 and CDR2 sequences are MRHNA and SNTAGT. The CDR3 nucleotides are TGTGCCAGCAGAACACAGGCCCATGGGACAGATACGCAGTATTTT. It is translated as CASRTQAHGTDTQYF.

The V and J genes are TRBV6-1 and TRBJ2-7, with 9 positions matching TRBD2. This CDR3 is 17 amino acids long. The ends lost 0 bases at V and 1 base at J; junction bases unmatched: 7. Germline CDR1 and CDR2: MNHNS and SASEGT. DNA for the CDR3: TGTGCCAGCAGTGAAGCAGGAGGTAGCGGGAGTTCCTACGAGCAGTACTTC. Translation: CASSEAGGSGSSYEQYF.

This chain connects TRBV19 to TRBJ1-2; 8 bases map to TRBD1. CDR1 LNHDA and CDR2 SQIVND come from the germline V gene (reference sequence). This CDR3 contains 13 residues. V shed 6 bases, J shed 5 bases, and the junction held 5 bases outside the gene matches. In nucleotides, the CDR3 is TGTGCCAGTAGCGGACAGGGTCTTTATGGCTACACCTTC. Amino acid sequence: CASSGQGLYGYTF.

The chain uses TRBV13 and TRBJ2-1; TRBD1 is a possible D gene (9 bases). Germline V gene lookup returns CDR1 PRHDT and CDR2 FYEKMQ (reference sequence). The CDR3 consists of 15 residues. Trimming stripped 5 bases from V and 7 bases from J, with 18 bases between. The CDR3 DNA follows: TGTGCCAGCAGCCGGGAGGGACAGGGTTTTAATGAGCAGTTCTTC. Translated: CASSREGQGFNEQFF.

V usage is TRBV14 and J usage is TRBJ2-3, with unresolved D. CDR3 length: 12 amino acids. V lost 6 bases, J lost 5 bases, and 9 bases lay in between. Germline-derived CDR1 and CDR2 are SGHDN and FVKESK. The CDR3 DNA reads TGTGCCAGCAGTGCGTGGAGAGATACGCAGTATTTT. Protein: CASSAWRDTQYF.

In its sample, this clone was seen once. The chain couples TRBV3-1 (or the pseudogene TRBV3-2) to TRBJ2-5; the D gene is possibly TRBD1 (5 bases). This CDR3 region has 18 residues. V lost 2 bases to trimming and J lost 5 bases, with 24 bases between them. From germline, CDR1 is LGHDT and CDR2 YNNKEL (reference sequence). The CDR3 protein is CASSQPTHRLLGRETQYF. The CDR3 DNA reads TGTGCCAGCAGCCAACCCACCCACAGGCTCCTGGGTCGGGAGACCCAGTACTTC.

The CDR3 DNA follows: TGTGCCAGCCAACCTCAGGCGAACACCGGGGAGCTGTTTTTT. Protein: CASQPQANTGELFF. V and J are TRBV9 and TRBJ2-2; no definite D call. The germline V and J ends were trimmed by 7 bases and 0 bases, with 10 bases remaining between them. The CDR3 is 14 residues long. Looked up from germline, CDR1 is SGDLS and CDR2 is YYNGEE.

V usage is TRBV7-2 and J usage is TRBJ1-2; D remains ambiguous. Per germline, CDR1 SGHTA and CDR2 FQGNSA. V gave up 5 bases and J gave up 4 bases, with 8 bases separating them. This CDR3 is 12 amino acids long. The CDR3 is CASSQRGYGYTF. Written as DNA, the CDR3 is TGTGCCAGCAGCCAACGGGGCTATGGCTACACCTTC.

The gene calls are TRBV25-1 and TRBJ1-2; TRBD1 is a possible D gene (5 bases). This CDR3 comprises 15 residues. Germline V gene sequence: CDR1 MGHDK, CDR2 SYGVNS. V dropped 4 bases and J dropped 3 bases, with 15 bases sitting between them. In DNA form, the CDR3 reads TGTGCCAGCAGTGGATGGGGCCCCACCGACTATGGCTACACCTTC. Translation gives CASSGWGPTDYGYTF.

This chain uses TRBV19 with TRBJ1-3, with TRBD1 matching 7 bases. The CDR3 length is 15 residues. V lost 4 bases, J lost 4 bases, and 7 bases stayed unmatched. The V gene's germline CDR1 is LNHDA and CDR2 SQIVND (reference sequence). DNA for the CDR3: TGTGCCAGTAGTAGAGGACAGGTCGGCGGAAACACCATATATTTT. Protein product: CASSRGQVGGNTIYF.

This sequence joins TRBV5-4 and TRBJ1-3, with D uncertain. Germline CDR1 SGHNT, CDR2 YYREEE (reference sequence). The CDR3 totals 14 residues. V dropped 4 bases and J dropped 0 bases, with 8 bases sitting between them. The CDR3, as DNA: TGTGCCAGCAGCCCTACGGGCTCTGGAAACACCATATATTTT. This translates into CASSPTGSGNTIYF.

This clone was detected a few times. The V call is TRBV18, the J call TRBJ2-1, with D maybe TRBD1 (6 bases). The V gene's germline CDR1 is KGHSH and CDR2 LQKENI. Trimming took off 5 bases at V and 6 bases at J, with 8 bases between the two ends. The CDR3 spans 12 residues. CDR3 sequence reads: CASSSDSNEQFF. In DNA, the CDR3 is TGTGCCAGCTCATCGGACAGCAATGAGCAGTTCTTC.

The chain recombines TRBV4-1 with TRBJ2-5; maybe TRBD2 (6 bases). Per germline, CDR1 MGHRA and CDR2 YSYEKL. V was clipped by 4 bases and J by 1 base, with 7 bases between them. The CDR3 extends over 13 amino acids. The CDR3 spells CASSRGVQETQYF. CDR3 in DNA: TGCGCCAGCAGCCGGGGGGTCCAAGAGACCCAGTACTTC.